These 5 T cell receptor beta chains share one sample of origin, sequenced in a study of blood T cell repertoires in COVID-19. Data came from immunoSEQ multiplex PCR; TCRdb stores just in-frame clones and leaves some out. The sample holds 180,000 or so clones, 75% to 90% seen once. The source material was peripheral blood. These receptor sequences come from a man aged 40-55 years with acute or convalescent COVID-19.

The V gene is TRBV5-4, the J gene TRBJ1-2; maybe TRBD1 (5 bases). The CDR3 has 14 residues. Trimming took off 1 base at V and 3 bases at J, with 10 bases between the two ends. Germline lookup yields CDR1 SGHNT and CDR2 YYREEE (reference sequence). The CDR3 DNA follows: TGTGCCAGCAGCTTGACAGGTGCTGACTATGGCTACACCTTC. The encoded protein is CASSLTGADYGYTF.

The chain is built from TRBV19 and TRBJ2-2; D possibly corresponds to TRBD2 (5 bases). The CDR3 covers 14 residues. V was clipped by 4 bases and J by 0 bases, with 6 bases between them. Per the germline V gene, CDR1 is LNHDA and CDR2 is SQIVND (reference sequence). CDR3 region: CASSTGTNTGELFF. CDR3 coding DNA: TGTGCCAGTAGTACGGGGACGAACACCGGGGAGCTGTTTTTT.

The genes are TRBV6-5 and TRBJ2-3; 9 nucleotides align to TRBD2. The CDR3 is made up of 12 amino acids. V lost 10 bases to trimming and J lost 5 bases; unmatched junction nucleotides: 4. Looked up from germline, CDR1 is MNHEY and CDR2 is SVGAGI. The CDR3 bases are TGTGCCACCGTTAGCGGGGGAGATACGCAGTATTTT. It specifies CATVSGGDTQYF.

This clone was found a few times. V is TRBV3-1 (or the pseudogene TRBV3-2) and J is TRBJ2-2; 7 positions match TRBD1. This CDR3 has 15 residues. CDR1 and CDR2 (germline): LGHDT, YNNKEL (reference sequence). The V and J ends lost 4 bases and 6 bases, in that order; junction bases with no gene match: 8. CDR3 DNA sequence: TGTGCCAGCAGCCCTGAGACAGGGTTGGCCGGGGAGCTGTTTTTT. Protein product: CASSPETGLAGELFF.

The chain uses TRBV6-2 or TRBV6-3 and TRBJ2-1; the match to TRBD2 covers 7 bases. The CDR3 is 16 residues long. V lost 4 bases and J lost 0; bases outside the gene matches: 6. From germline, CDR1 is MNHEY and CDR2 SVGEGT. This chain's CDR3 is CASSLGGGASYNEQFF. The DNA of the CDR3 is TGTGCCAGCAGTTTAGGCGGGGGAGCCTCCTACAATGAGCAGTTCTTC.